These 30 T cell receptor beta chains share one sample of origin, sequenced in a study of cytomegalovirus exposure and HLA in healthy donors. Using immunoSEQ multiplex PCR, the repertoire was profiled, and TCRdb retains in-frame clones only, with some absent. The sample holds 250,000 or so clones, around nine tenths seen once. The source material was PBMCs. These receptors were taken from a man between 18 and 35 years old in good health and CMV-seronegative.

The table lists this clone with a count of one. This chain links TRBV5-1 with TRBJ2-2; maybe TRBD1 (6 bases). Germline values: CDR1 SGHRS, CDR2 YFSETQ. V lost 5 bases to trimming and J lost 1 base, with 9 bases between them. The CDR3 consists of 14 residues. CDR3 bases: TGCGCCAGCAGTACACAGGGGAACACCGGGGAGCTGTTTTTT. The encoded protein is CASSTQGNTGELFF.

CDR3 region: CASSYSWDSFSYEQYF. In nucleotides, the CDR3 is TGTGCCAGCAGTTACTCCTGGGACAGCTTCTCCTACGAGCAGTACTTC. This rearrangement joins TRBV6-5 to TRBJ2-7; TRBD1 matches 7 bases. The CDR3 has 16 residues. V was clipped by 0 bases and J by 0 bases; unmatched bases: 5. Germline CDR1 and CDR2: MNHEY and SVGAGI.

The rearrangement links TRBV25-1 to TRBJ1-2; tentative D call: TRBD1 (6 bases). V shed 0 bases and J shed 3 bases, with 8 bases lying between them. This CDR3 is 14 amino acids long. CDR1 is MGHDK and CDR2 is SYGVNS in the germline V gene. The CDR3 region is CASSEYGGDYGYTF. The CDR3 region has the DNA TGTGCCAGCAGTGAATATGGGGGCGACTATGGCTACACCTTC.

This rearrangement joins TRBV28 to TRBJ2-7, with 10 bases that match TRBD1. The CDR3 covers 16 residues. Germline assignment: CDR1 MDHEN and CDR2 SYDVKM. With V trimmed by 8 bases and J by 2 bases, 12 bases remained unmatched. The CDR3 coding sequence is TGTGCCAGCGGGACAGGGGCCGCCCTCGGAACCTACGAGCAGTACTTC. Translated, it gives CASGTGAALGTYEQYF.

The CDR3 DNA reads TGTGCCAGCAGCGCACCCTACAGTCCCTCCTACGAGCAGTACTTC. This gives the protein CASSAPYSPSYEQYF. The rearrangement uses TRBV7-9 and TRBJ2-7; D ambiguous. Germline loops: CDR1 SEHNR, CDR2 FQNEAQ (reference sequence). V was shortened by 5 bases and J by 0 bases, with 14 bases between the two germline ends. This CDR3 is 15 amino acids long. Drawing the rest from reference TRBV7-9 and TRBJ2-7, the complete variable domain is DTGVSQNPRHKITKRGQNVTFRCDPISEHNRLYWYRQTLGQGPEFLTYFQNEAQLEKSRLLSDRFSAERPKGSFSTLEIQRTEQGDSAMYLCASSAPYSPSYEQYFGPGTRLTVT.

This sequence joins TRBV11-2 and TRBJ2-5; D possibly corresponds to TRBD2 (6 bases). CDR3 length: 14 amino acids. V was cut by 5 bases and J by 1 base, with 11 bases left in between. Germline CDR1 is SGHAT and CDR2 is FQNNGV. This chain's CDR3 is CASSLSGSQETQYF. The CDR3 DNA reads as TGTGCCAGCAGCCTCAGCGGGTCCCAAGAGACCCAGTACTTC. Full variable domain (missing parts from reference TRBV11-2 and TRBJ2-5): EAGVAQSPRYKIIEKRQSVAFWCNPISGHATLYWYQQILGQGPKLLIQFQNNGVVDDSQLPKDRFSAERLKGVDSTLKIQPAKLEDSAVYLCASSLSGSQETQYFGPGTRLLVL.

The rearrangement joins TRBV5-1 to TRBJ1-4, with a possible D match to TRBD1 (6 bases). V lost 1 base to trimming and J lost 5 bases, with 15 bases between them. Germline CDR1 is SGHRS and CDR2 is YFSETQ. The CDR3 consists of 16 residues. This CDR3 reads CASSLFGGRGNEKLFF. CDR3 nucleotide sequence: TGCGCCAGCAGCTTGTTCGGGGGGCGAGGGAATGAAAAACTGTTTTTT.

This clone was observed a single time. The V and J genes are TRBV7-2 and TRBJ2-2, with 9 nucleotides matching TRBD1. The CDR3 totals 15 residues. The germline V gene encodes CDR1 SGHTA and CDR2 FQGNSA. V lost 8 bases, J lost 5 bases, and 9 bases stayed unmatched. The CDR3 here is CASYVTGGLTGELFF. CDR3 nucleotides: TGTGCCAGCTATGTGACAGGGGGACTTACCGGGGAGCTGTTTTTT.

The chain is built from TRBV7-9 and TRBJ2-5; D is undetermined. The ends were cut back, 4 bases at V and 7 bases at J, with 13 bases in the middle. The CDR3 has 13 residues. Germline V lookup: CDR1 SEHNR, CDR2 FQNEAQ (reference sequence). CDR3 nucleotide sequence: TGTGCCAGCAGCTCTATTAACTTTTTGACCCAGTACTTC. It codes for CASSSINFLTQYF.

The chain has TRBV29-1 and TRBJ2-3, with 7 positions matching TRBD1. CDR1 and CDR2 from the germline V gene are SQVTM and ANQGSEA. With 1 base clipped from V and 0 bases from J, the junction kept 7 bases outside the gene matches. The CDR3 is made up of 16 amino acids. The CDR3: CSVEASGTASTDTQYF. CDR3 bases: TGCAGCGTTGAAGCCTCCGGGACAGCTAGCACAGATACGCAGTATTTT.

The chain employs TRBV19 and TRBJ1-1, with D perhaps matching TRBD1 (6 bases). Germline assignment: CDR1 LNHDA and CDR2 SQIVND (reference sequence). This CDR3 has 16 residues. The V end lost 2 bases, the J end lost 1 base, and 14 bases lay between the germline ends. The CDR3 protein is CASSIRGGHANTEAFF. The CDR3 DNA is TGTGCCAGTAGTATAAGGGGGGGACACGCGAACACTGAAGCTTTCTTT.

The chain couples TRBV4-1 to TRBJ2-5, with D perhaps matching TRBD2 (5 bases). With 4 bases removed from V and 5 bases from J, the gap between germline ends came to 17 bases. The germline gives CDR1 MGHRA, CDR2 YSYEKL. This CDR3 spans 15 amino acids. The CDR3 coding sequence is TGCGCCAGCAGCCGCCTTGTTCGGGGTGGGGAGACCCAGTACTTC. It is translated as CASSRLVRGGETQYF.

V is TRBV2 and J is TRBJ1-4; tentative D call: TRBD1 (5 bases). Germline CDR1 SNHLY, CDR2 FYNNEI. V shed 11 bases and J shed 8 bases, with 15 bases lying between them. This CDR3 spans 12 amino acids. CDR3 nucleotide sequence: TGTGCCTCCCATCGGGAGGGGGAAAAACTGTTTTTT. It translates to CASHREGEKLFF.

This clone has a handful of counts. The chain recombines TRBV9 with TRBJ1-6; tentatively, D is TRBD1 (5 bases). The CDR3 length is 18 residues. Germline V gene sequence: CDR1 SGDLS, CDR2 YYNGEE. V was pared by 4 bases and J by 2 bases, with 19 bases between. CDR3 amino acids: CASSPRPQGGAYNSPLHF. The DNA for the CDR3 is TGTGCCAGCAGCCCGCGTCCTCAGGGTGGTGCCTATAATTCACCCCTCCACTTT.

The chain links TRBV30 to TRBJ2-2; 7 nucleotides agree with TRBD2. The CDR3 runs to 17 residues. Germline V CDR1 and CDR2: GTSNPN, SVGIG (reference sequence). The trim removed 2 bases at V and 7 bases at J, leaving 16 bases unmatched. This chain's CDR3 is CAWSPGKTSRWSGELFF. The DNA of the CDR3 is TGTGCCTGGAGTCCTGGGAAGACTAGCCGGTGGAGCGGGGAGCTGTTTTTT. The entire variable domain, with the rest obtained from reference TRBV30 and TRBJ2-2, is as follows: SQTIHQWPATLVQPVGSPLSLECTVEGTSNPNLYWYRQAAGRGLQLLFYSVGIGQISSEVPQNLSASRPQDRQFILSSKKLLLSDSGFYLCAWSPGKTSRWSGELFFGEGSRLTVL.

The chain employs TRBV18 and TRBJ2-2; D gene ambiguous. The CDR3 has 14 amino acids. V was shortened by 0 bases and J by 5 bases, with 7 bases between the two germline ends. The germline gives CDR1 KGHSH, CDR2 LQKENI. CDR3 region: CASSPPTRTGELFF. The CDR3 bases are TGTGCCAGCTCACCACCGACGAGGACCGGGGAGCTGTTTTTT.

CDR3 protein: CSVVETGGGSYEQYF. The CDR3 region has the DNA TGCAGCGTTGTCGAGACAGGGGGAGGCTCCTACGAGCAGTACTTC. The chain recombines TRBV29-1 with TRBJ2-7; TRBD1 matches at 9 bases. The CDR3 has 15 amino acids. Losses at the gene ends were 4 bases for V and 0 bases for J; bases not matched to a gene: 7. Germline V CDR1 and CDR2: SQVTM, ANQGSEA.

The genes are TRBV7-9 and TRBJ2-7; TRBD2 might be the D (6 bases). Trimming shortened V by 2 bases and J by 7 bases, and 9 bases separated the two germline ends. Germline assignment: CDR1 SEHNR and CDR2 FQNEAQ (reference sequence). The CDR3 is 12 amino acids. For the CDR3, the DNA is TGTGCCAGCAGCTTATCGGAGGGGGAGCAGTACTTC. This gives the protein CASSLSEGEQYF.

The CDR3 loop reads CASSLASGGYTQYF. CDR3 DNA sequence: TGTGCCAGCAGCTTGGCCAGCGGGGGATATACGCAGTATTTT. The V gene is TRBV5-8, the J gene TRBJ2-3, with TRBD2 identical over 8 bases. Germline V gene sequence: CDR1 SGHTS, CDR2 YDEGEE. This CDR3 has 14 residues. The V and J ends lost 0 bases and 7 bases, in that order; junction bases with no gene match: 4.

The chain uses TRBV7-9 and TRBJ2-7; weak D call: TRBD2 (6 bases). The germline V and J ends were trimmed by 3 bases and 2 bases, with 11 bases remaining between them. The CDR3 runs 14 residues. From germline, CDR1 is SEHNR and CDR2 FQNEAQ (reference sequence). The CDR3 protein is CASSFTAGAYEQYF. The CDR3 DNA sequence: TGTGCCAGCAGCTTCACAGCGGGTGCCTACGAGCAGTACTTC.

This chain connects TRBV2 to TRBJ1-2; a possible D gene is TRBD1 (6 bases). Germline V lookup: CDR1 SNHLY, CDR2 FYNNEI. V dropped 5 bases and J dropped 5 bases, with 15 bases sitting between them. The CDR3 is 14 amino acids. CDR3 sequence (DNA): TGTGCCAGCAGTTTACAGGGATGGAGGTATGGCTACACCTTC. It yields the protein CASSLQGWRYGYTF.

The chain recombines TRBV9 with TRBJ2-7; 11 bases agree with TRBD2. The CDR3 is made up of 15 amino acids. In germline, CDR1 is SGDLS, CDR2 YYNGEE. The J segment lost 4 bases and the V segment lost 4 bases, leaving 7 bases of the junction unmatched. CDR3 loop: CASSTTGTSGYEQYF. CDR3 nucleotide sequence: TGTGCCAGCAGCACGACCGGGACTAGCGGATACGAGCAGTACTTC.

V gene TRBV18 combines with J gene TRBJ1-6; possible D gene TRBD1, 6 bases. Looked up from germline, CDR1 is KGHSH and CDR2 is LQKENI. Trimming removed 3 bases at V and 7 bases at J, with 10 bases between. The CDR3 has 14 amino acids. The CDR3 nucleotides read TGTGCCAGCTCACCGAGCACAGGGAATTCACCCCTCCACTTT. It is translated as CASSPSTGNSPLHF.

The J gene is TRBJ2-1, the V gene TRBV7-8; 9 positions agree with TRBD2. In germline, CDR1 is SGHVS, CDR2 FQNEAQ. The CDR3 is made up of 16 amino acids. The junction had 5 bases not matched to a gene; V was cut back by 2 bases and J by 3 bases. CDR3 DNA: TGTGCCAGCAGCTTATACGAACTAGCGGGCTACAATGAGCAGTTCTTC. As protein: CASSLYELAGYNEQFF.

The chain recombines TRBV27 with TRBJ2-5; TRBD2 agrees at 9 bases. This CDR3 region has 15 residues. Germline V gene sequence: CDR1 MNHEY, CDR2 SMNVEV (reference sequence). V was pared by 2 bases and J by 4 bases, with 5 bases of the junction left unmatched. In nucleotides, the CDR3 is TGTGCCAGCAGTTTACTGGGAGCGGGAGGAGAGACCCAGTACTTC. The encoded protein is CASSLLGAGGETQYF.

The J gene is TRBJ2-7, the V gene TRBV27; 8 nucleotides match TRBD2. CDR1 is MNHEY and CDR2 is SMNVEV in the germline V gene (reference sequence). Trimming at V came to 6 bases and at J to 2 bases, leaving 9 bases not matched to a gene. The CDR3 runs 15 residues. CDR3 coding DNA: TGTGCCAGCAGGACACTAGCGGAGCCTCCCTACGAGCAGTACTTC. This gives the protein CASRTLAEPPYEQYF.

The chain uses TRBV6-5 and TRBJ2-5, with 8 bases matching TRBD1. V trimming: 3 bases; J trimming: 3 bases; junction bases outside the gene matches: 3. There are 14 residues in the CDR3. CDR1 is MNHEY and CDR2 is SVGAGI in the germline V gene. As DNA, the CDR3 is TGTGCCAGCAGTTATGCAGGGGGCAAAGAGACCCAGTACTTC. It specifies CASSYAGGKETQYF.

This chain uses TRBV2 with TRBJ2-7; 10 bases match TRBD2. The CDR3 is made up of 13 amino acids. Germline values: CDR1 SNHLY, CDR2 FYNNEI. V shed 9 bases, J shed 2 bases, and the junction held 4 bases outside the gene matches. CDR3 nucleotide sequence: TGTGCCAGTAAGCGGGAGGGCCCCTACGAGCAGTACTTC. Translating it yields CASKREGPYEQYF.

The rearrangement joins TRBV6-1 to TRBJ1-3; perhaps TRBD1 as D (5 bases). Germline CDR1 reads MNHNS; CDR2 reads SASEGT. The CDR3 spans 16 residues. V was trimmed by 2 bases and J by 4 bases, leaving 15 bases between them. The CDR3 spells CASSESLWTLGNTIYF. CDR3 nucleotide sequence: TGTGCCAGCAGTGAATCGCTTTGGACACTCGGAAACACCATATATTTT.

This clone appeared a single time. The rearrangement joins TRBV2 to TRBJ1-6; TRBD1 is a possible D gene (5 bases). CDR3 length equals 18 residues. CDR1 is SNHLY, CDR2 FYNNEI, per germline. The V end was cut by 6 bases, the J end by 7 bases, with 25 bases between. In nucleotides, the CDR3 is TGTGCCAGCAGCCTCCCTCCCGGAGCGGGGACTCGGAATTCACCCCTCCACTTT. This encodes CASSLPPGAGTRNSPLHF.